Presented here are 4 T cell receptor beta chains from one specimen sequenced in a study of T cells in Graves' hyperthyroidism and ophthalmopathy. Researchers took RNA transcripts and amplified the TCR beta CDR3 regions from them. HTBI primers were the set used in a first-round RT-PCR of the TCR CDR3. Each CDR3 protein gets one entry after TCRdb re-called the multiplex PCR reads with MiXCR. The data contain over 350,000 distinct CDR3 sequences, roughly an eighth of them singletons. The sequencing input was blood. Source of these receptors: a man between 50 and 59 years old with Graves' ophthalmopathy.

This clonotype has at least ten counts. The chain couples TRBV27 to TRBJ1-2; 11 bases align to TRBD1. Germline trimming cut 5 bases from V and 3 bases from J; bases unmatched to any gene: 5. The CDR3 has 15 amino acids. Per germline, CDR1 MNHEY and CDR2 SMNVEV (reference sequence). CDR3: CASSRGTGGDYGYTF. The CDR3 coding sequence is TGTGCCAGCAGTCGCGGGACAGGGGGTGACTATGGCTACACCTTC.

With regard to this clonotype: A single base separates this from a much larger clone, so it may be a read error. The conserved closing phenylalanine or tryptophan is absent in this CDR3, likely reflecting a read error. V is TRBV3-1 and J is TRBJ2-7; D uncertain. The CDR3 sequence is 11 residues long. V was shortened by 8 bases and J by 3 bases, with 8 bases between the two germline ends. From germline, CDR1 is LGHDT and CDR2 YNNKEL (reference sequence). In DNA, the CDR3 is TGTGCCAGCTCGGACGTCTACGAGCAGTACCTC. Its translation is CASSDVYEQYL.

Concerning this clonotype: A much more abundant neighbour one base away suggests this may be a read error. The rearrangement joins TRBV6-2 or TRBV6-3 to TRBJ2-1; D is possibly TRBD2 (6 bases). CDR3 length: 19 residues. Germline V gene lookup returns CDR1 MNHEY and CDR2 SVGEGT. V shed 0 bases and J shed 5 bases, with 23 bases lying between them. CDR3 region: CASSYSFPSPRLDHNEQFF. The CDR3, as DNA: TGTGCCAGCAGTTACTCTTTTCCTTCGCCTCGACTAGACCACAATGAGCAGTTCTTC.

This clonotype was found a few times. The rearrangement links TRBV11-2 to TRBJ2-5, with D unclear. This CDR3 comprises 14 residues. Looked up from germline, CDR1 is SGHAT and CDR2 is FQNNGV. V shed 2 bases and J shed 5 bases, with 12 bases lying between them. The CDR3 sequence is CASSLLGNRETQYF. CDR3 nucleotides: TGTGCCAGCAGCTTATTAGGGAATCGGGAGACCCAGTACTTC. The whole variable domain, filled in from reference TRBV11-2 and TRBJ2-5, reads EAGVAQSPRYKIIEKRQSVAFWCNPISGHATLYWYQQILGQGPKLLIQFQNNGVVDDSQLPKDRFSAERLKGVDSTLKIQPAKLEDSAVYLCASSLLGNRETQYFGPGTRLLVL.